This TCR beta chain was captured by sequencing in a study of cytomegalovirus exposure and HLA in healthy donors. Study summary: For the approximately 360 genotyped donors, approximately 83% fell within the Caucasian-associated ancestry cluster.

Findings of the study overall: What a later analysis showed was that several of the most significant clusters appeared linked to common viral pathogens.

13 Jbeta primers and 60 Vbeta primers were used for the PCR. Data came from immunoSEQ multiplex PCR; TCRdb stores just in-frame clones and leaves some out. The table has over 95,000 clones, 67% seen once; the top ten hold roughly 8.7%. V lost 10 bases, J lost 2 bases, and 5 bases stayed unmatched. The germline V gene has CDR1 SNHLY and CDR2 FYNNEI. The CDR3 is made up of 12 amino acids. This clone was seen just once. Its antigen is still unknown. The sample consisted of PBMCs. The TCR comes from a man between 18 and 29 years old in good health and CMV-seropositive. V usage is TRBV2 and J usage is TRBJ2-7; the match to TRBD2 covers 7 bases. The CDR3 region has the DNA TGTGCCACCCATCTAGCGGCCTACGAGCAGTACTTC. Translating it yields CATHLAAYEQYF.